This T cell receptor (beta chain) derives from a study of blood T cells in healthy people across ages. In the study overall: Template-switching capture recovered about one barcoded beta molecule per two T cells. Overall study findings and caveats: It was held that diversity estimates obtained from one million T cells represented underestimates. Age brought a roughly linear fall in TCR beta diversity measured per million T cells. Naive CD4+ cell counts and diversity both ran higher in long-lived than in aged donors.

Germline CDR1 MDHEN, CDR2 SYDVKM. The CDR3 is made up of 14 amino acids. With 6 bases clipped from V and 0 bases from J, the junction kept 5 bases outside the gene matches. This clonotype appeared many times. Antigen: not known. Through a sample-barcoded 5' primer and a J-beta primer mix, a second PCR was run for 7 to 11 cycles. TCRdb used MiXCR to reprocess the 5' RACE reads, holding one entry per CDR3 protein. Of about a million distinct CDR3 sequences in the sample, about 53% were seen once. The sample comprised blood. The sequence was obtained from a woman in her sixties or seventies in good health. The V call is TRBV28, the J call TRBJ2-7; 7 bases line up with TRBD2. The DNA for the CDR3 is TGTGCCAGCAGGACCGGGGGGTCCTCCTACGAGCAGTACTTC. Translation gives CASRTGGSSYEQYF.